The present T cell receptor (beta chain) was sequenced within a study of blood T cell repertoires in COVID-19. Across the whole study: Whether acute or convalescent, the COVID-19 samples came from the United States, Italy and Spain. The cDNA or gDNA used as material had been derived from T cells, B-cell-depleted T cells, or PBMCs.

How the authors handled the data: Amplification of reference gene primers was used by the study to estimate nucleated cell counts. Assay used: immunoSEQ multiplex PCR; TCRdb lists only in-frame clones, some missing. V and J calls and clone size are given by that table; D and trimming were obtained from the DNA. Of approximately 230,000 clones detected, less than 90% appear once; the ten largest clones hold 20%. The ends lost 6 bases at V and 8 bases at J; junction bases unmatched: 7. Germline V lookup: CDR1 SNHLY, CDR2 FYNNEI. The CDR3 sequence is 14 residues long. The sample comprised peripheral blood. The clonotype was recovered from a young man with active or convalescent COVID-19. The genes are TRBV2 and TRBJ1-2; the match to TRBD1 covers 12 bases. CDR3 in amino acids: CASSSGTGGDGYTF. CDR3 nucleotide sequence: TGTGCCAGCAGCTCCGGGACAGGGGGCGACGGCTACACCTTC.